This TCR beta chain was found in a study of OX40 agonist ivuxolimab in advanced cancers. This table comes from immunoSEQ multiplex PCR, and its TCRdb copy is limited to in-frame clones, with some not included. The table records tens of thousands of clones, roughly 89% of them present only once. CDR3 length: 14 amino acids. CDR1 and CDR2 (germline): SGHVS, FNYEAQ. V lost 5 bases to trimming and J lost 2 bases; unmatched junction nucleotides: 5. The clonotype comes from an adult with an advanced solid tumor such as melanoma, head and neck, liver or kidney cancer. V and J are TRBV7-6 and TRBJ1-2, with TRBD1 matching 7 bases. Sample: CD4+ or CD8+ T cells sorted from blood, taken in a trial of the OX40 agonist ivuxolimab. The CDR3 coding sequence is TGTGCCAGCAGCCCCCAGACAGGGAACTATGGCTACACCTTC. This gives the protein CASSPQTGNYGYTF.